These T cell receptor beta chains were read from a single sample in a study of spatial heterogeneity in lung cancer. MiXCR, applied by TCRdb to the 5' RACE reads, yields one record per CDR3 protein. The table records about 38,000 distinct CDR3 sequences, about 7.9% of them present only once. The material sequenced was PBMCs, taken at follow-up. The receptors come from a male donor with early-stage non-small cell lung cancer. The CDR3 runs from the conserved cysteine through the conserved F or W. A D gene is named only where the DNA matches it firmly. The size field is filled for only some rows; it gives once, few, many or a size class.

d_call: -
v_call: TRBV7-9
clone_size: many
j_call: TRBJ1-5
cdr3_aa: CASSLEGGQPQHF
cdr3_nt: TGTGCCAGCAGCTTAGAGGGAGGTCAGCCCCAGCATTTT

d_call: -
v_call: TRBV20-1
clone_size: many
j_call: TRBJ2-7
cdr3_aa: CSARGDGHYEQYF
cdr3_nt: TGCAGTGCTAGAGGGGACGGACACTACGAGCAGTACTTC

d_call: -
v_call: TRBV11-1
clone_size: many
j_call: TRBJ1-2
cdr3_aa: CASSLNGDGYTF
cdr3_nt: TGTGCCAGCAGCTTAAACGGGGATGGCTACACCTTC

d_call: -
v_call: TRBV7-8
clone_size: many
j_call: TRBJ2-3
cdr3_aa: CASSLDQGRQYADTQYF
cdr3_nt: TGTGCCAGCAGCTTAGATCAGGGAAGACAGTATGCAGATACGCAGTATTTT

d_call: TRBD2
v_call: TRBV2
clone_size: many
j_call: TRBJ2-5
cdr3_aa: CASSDGERGGLETQYF
cdr3_nt: TGTGCCAGCAGTGATGGGGAGCGGGGGGGCCTCGAGACCCAGTACTTC

d_call: -
v_call: TRBV4-2
clone_size: many
j_call: TRBJ1-5
cdr3_aa: CASSQESRDDQPQHF
cdr3_nt: TGTGCCAGCAGCCAAGAGTCCAGGGACGATCAGCCCCAGCATTTT

d_call: -
v_call: TRBV2
clone_size: many
j_call: TRBJ1-2
cdr3_aa: CASSEGSGTPGTF
cdr3_nt: TGTGCCAGCAGTGAAGGGAGTGGGACTCCAGGGACCTTC

d_call: -
v_call: TRBV7-9
clone_size: many
j_call: TRBJ1-2
cdr3_aa: CASSPSAENYGYTF
cdr3_nt: TGTGCCAGCAGCCCAAGCGCAGAGAACTATGGCTACACCTTC

d_call: -
v_call: TRBV29-1
clone_size: many
j_call: TRBJ1-2
cdr3_aa: CSVSTGRVYGYTF
cdr3_nt: TGCAGCGTTTCAACAGGCAGGGTCTATGGCTACACCTTC

d_call: TRBD2
v_call: TRBV12-3/TRBV12-4
clone_size: many
j_call: TRBJ2-2
cdr3_aa: CASSPEPGRAGELFF
cdr3_nt: TGTGCCAGCAGTCCTGAGCCGGGGAGGGCCGGGGAGCTGTTTTTT

d_call: -
v_call: TRBV27
clone_size: many
j_call: TRBJ1-5
cdr3_aa: CASRDRQPQHF
cdr3_nt: TGTGCCAGCCGCGACCGGCAGCCCCAGCATTTT

d_call: -
v_call: TRBV6-4
clone_size: many
j_call: TRBJ1-1
cdr3_aa: CASSRDILATEAFF
cdr3_nt: TGTGCCAGCAGTCGAGACATTTTGGCCACTGAAGCTTTCTTT

d_call: -
v_call: TRBV5-1
clone_size: -
j_call: TRBJ2-5
cdr3_aa: CASSLDFSEVETQYF
cdr3_nt: TGCGCCAGCAGCTTGGACTTTAGCGAGGTGGAGACCCAGTACTTC

d_call: -
v_call: TRBV3-1
clone_size: many
j_call: TRBJ2-1
cdr3_aa: CASSQTVNNEQFF
cdr3_nt: TGTGCCAGCAGCCAAACAGTGAACAATGAGCAGTTCTTC

d_call: -
v_call: TRBV12-3/TRBV12-4
clone_size: many
j_call: TRBJ2-2
cdr3_aa: CASRLDGTGELFF
cdr3_nt: TGTGCCAGCAGATTGGACGGAACCGGGGAGCTGTTTTTT

d_call: -
v_call: TRBV11-2
clone_size: many
j_call: TRBJ2-1
cdr3_aa: CASSLIAGYNEQFF
cdr3_nt: TGTGCCAGCAGCTTAATTGCAGGTTACAATGAGCAGTTCTTC